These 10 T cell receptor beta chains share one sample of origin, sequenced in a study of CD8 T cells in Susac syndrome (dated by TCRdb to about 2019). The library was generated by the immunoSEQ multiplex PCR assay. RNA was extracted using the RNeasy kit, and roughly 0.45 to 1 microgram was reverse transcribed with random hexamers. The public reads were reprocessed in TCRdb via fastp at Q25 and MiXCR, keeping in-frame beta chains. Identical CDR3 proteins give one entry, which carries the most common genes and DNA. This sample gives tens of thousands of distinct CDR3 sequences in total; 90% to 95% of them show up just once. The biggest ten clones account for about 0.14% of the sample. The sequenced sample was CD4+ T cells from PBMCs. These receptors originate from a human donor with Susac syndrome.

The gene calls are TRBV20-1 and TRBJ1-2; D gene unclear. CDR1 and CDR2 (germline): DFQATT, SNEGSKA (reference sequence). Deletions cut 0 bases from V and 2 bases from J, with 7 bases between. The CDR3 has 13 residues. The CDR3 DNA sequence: TGCAGTGCTAGAGATTTGGAGAACTATGGCTACACCTTC. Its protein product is CSARDLENYGYTF.

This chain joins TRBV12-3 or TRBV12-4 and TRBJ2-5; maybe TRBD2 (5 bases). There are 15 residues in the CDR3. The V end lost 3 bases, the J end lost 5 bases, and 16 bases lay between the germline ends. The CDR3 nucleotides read TGTGCCAGCAGTTTCCCCGGGGTCTTCGGGGAGACCCAGTACTTC. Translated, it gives CASSFPGVFGETQYF.

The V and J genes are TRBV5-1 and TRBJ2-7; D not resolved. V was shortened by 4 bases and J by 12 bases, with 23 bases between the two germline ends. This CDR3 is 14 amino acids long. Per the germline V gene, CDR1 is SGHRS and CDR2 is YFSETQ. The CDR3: CASSRAFGTAGWYF. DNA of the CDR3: TGCGCCAGCAGCCGCGCATTCGGAACTGCCGGGTGGTACTTC.

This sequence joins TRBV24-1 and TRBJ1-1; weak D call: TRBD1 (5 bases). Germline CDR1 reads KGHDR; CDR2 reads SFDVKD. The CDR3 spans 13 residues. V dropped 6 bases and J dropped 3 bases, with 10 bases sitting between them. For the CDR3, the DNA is TGTGCCACCAGTTCCTGGGGGGACACTGAAGCTTTCTTT. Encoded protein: CATSSWGDTEAFF.

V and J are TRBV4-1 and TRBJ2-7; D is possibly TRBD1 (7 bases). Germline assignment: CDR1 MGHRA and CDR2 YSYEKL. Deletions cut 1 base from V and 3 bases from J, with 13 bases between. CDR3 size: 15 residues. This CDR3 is CASSQATGRLYEQYF. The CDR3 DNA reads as TGCGCCAGCAGCCAAGCGACAGGGAGGCTCTACGAGCAGTACTTC.

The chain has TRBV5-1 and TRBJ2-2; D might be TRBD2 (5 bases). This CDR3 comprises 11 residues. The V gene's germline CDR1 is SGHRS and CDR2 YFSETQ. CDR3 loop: CATKGAGELFF. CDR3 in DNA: TGCGCGACCAAGGGAGCCGGGGAGCTGTTTTTT.

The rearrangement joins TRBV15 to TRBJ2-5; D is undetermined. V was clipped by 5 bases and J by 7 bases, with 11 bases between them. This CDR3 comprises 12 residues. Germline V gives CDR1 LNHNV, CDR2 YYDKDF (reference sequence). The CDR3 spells CATSSAPRTQYF. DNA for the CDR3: TGTGCCACCAGCTCAGCCCCGAGGACCCAGTACTTC.

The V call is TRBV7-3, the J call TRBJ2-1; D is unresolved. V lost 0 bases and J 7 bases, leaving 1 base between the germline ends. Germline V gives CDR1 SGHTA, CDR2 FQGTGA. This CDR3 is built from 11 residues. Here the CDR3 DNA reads TGTGCCAGCAGCTTAACGAATGAGCAGTTCTTC. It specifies CASSLTNEQFF.

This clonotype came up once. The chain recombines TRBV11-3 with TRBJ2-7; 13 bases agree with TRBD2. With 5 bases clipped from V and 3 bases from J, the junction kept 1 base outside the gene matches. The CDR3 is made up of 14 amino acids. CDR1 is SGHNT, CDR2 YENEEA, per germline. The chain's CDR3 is CASSGTSGDYEQYF. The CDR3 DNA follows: TGTGCCAGCAGCGGGACTAGCGGGGACTACGAGCAGTACTTC.

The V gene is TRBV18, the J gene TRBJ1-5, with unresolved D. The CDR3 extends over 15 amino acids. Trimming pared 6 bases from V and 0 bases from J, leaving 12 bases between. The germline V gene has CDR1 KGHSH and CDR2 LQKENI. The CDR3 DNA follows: TGTGCCAGCTCCCCCCAAGGCGGTAGCAATCAGCCCCAGCATTTT. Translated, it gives CASSPQGGSNQPQHF.